The next 13 T cell receptor beta chains were all read from a single sample in a study of regulatory T cells in long-lasting Graves disease. Sequencing libraries for TCR beta were prepared with iRepertoire HTBI primers and Arm-PCR of CDR3 regions. TCRdb called the multiplex PCR reads again in MiXCR, with one record for every CDR3 protein. Found here are under 250,000 distinct CDR3 sequences, roughly 19% of them singletons; the top ten hold 12%. Documented time point: newly diagnosed GD, antithyroid drugs for less than 3 months. Following extraction of RNA from PBMCs, that RNA was used to make the TCR library. A further study also used this sample, focusing on T cells in Graves' hyperthyroidism and ophthalmopathy.

The sample was peripheral blood mononuclear cells (PBMCs), taken at new diagnosis, from a patient treated with antithyroid drugs. The receptors come from a woman aged 25-40 years with Graves disease.

This clonotype was seen many times. This chain joins TRBV6-1 and TRBJ2-5; no firm D call. Between the trimmed V and J ends, which lost 5 bases and 5 bases, there was a span of 15 bases. Germline V gene data show CDR1 as MNHNS and CDR2 as SASEGT. This CDR3 is built from 14 residues. CDR3 protein: CASSRGPNGETQYF. CDR3 coding DNA: TGTGCCAGCAGTAGAGGACCGAACGGGGAGACCCAGTACTTC.

The chain carries TRBV2 and TRBJ2-7; the match to TRBD1 covers 7 bases. Per germline, CDR1 SNHLY and CDR2 FYNNEI. CDR3 size: 14 residues. With V trimmed by 6 bases and J by 4 bases, 9 bases remained unmatched. In nucleotides, the CDR3 is TGTGCCAGCAGGCTTGACAGGGATGCTTACGAGCAGTACTTC. Encoded protein: CASRLDRDAYEQYF.

This clonotype was found many times. The rearrangement uses TRBV2 and TRBJ1-3; 7 bases align to TRBD1. After removal of 7 bases from V and 0 bases from J, the junction contained 9 bases not matched to a gene. The CDR3 loop spans 16 amino acids. Germline V gene sequence: CDR1 SNHLY, CDR2 FYNNEI. The CDR3 loop is CASIPDRRVSGNTIYF. In DNA form, the CDR3 reads TGTGCCAGCATCCCGGACAGGCGGGTCTCTGGAAACACCATATATTTT.

This clonotype was counted at least ten times. This sequence joins TRBV7-3 and TRBJ2-7, with D perhaps TRBD2 (5 bases). The CDR3 has 14 amino acids. Germline loops: CDR1 SGHTA, CDR2 FQGTGA. Trimming took off 5 bases at V and 3 bases at J, with 14 bases between the two ends. CDR3 nucleotide sequence: TGTGCCAGCAGCCCCTTGCGGGTCCTCTACGAGCAGTACTTC. Its protein product is CASSPLRVLYEQYF.

In its sample, this clonotype was seen many times. The chain links TRBV30 to TRBJ2-7; 15 nucleotides line up with TRBD2. Trimming removed 1 base from V and 6 bases from J; junction bases left unmatched: 10. The germline gives CDR1 GTSNPN, CDR2 SVGIG (reference sequence). The CDR3 has 17 residues. CDR3 region: CAWSDHRGLAGGSEQYF. DNA of the CDR3: TGTGCCTGGAGTGACCACCGGGGACTAGCGGGAGGATCCGAGCAGTACTTC.

This clonotype was recorded many times. V gene TRBV6-1 combines with J gene TRBJ1-5; a weak D match, TRBD1 (5 bases). CDR1 is MNHNS and CDR2 is SASEGT in the germline V gene. V dropped 2 bases and J dropped 2 bases, with 22 bases sitting between them. CDR3 length: 19 residues. This CDR3 is CASSEYGRVGDGGNQPQHF. As DNA, the CDR3 is TGTGCCAGCAGTGAATATGGCAGGGTTGGGGACGGGGGCAATCAGCCCCAGCATTTT.

This clonotype was found many times. CDR3 nucleotide sequence: TGTGCCAGCAGCGTAGATGGCGGGGGACACTACGAGCAGTACTTC. It translates to CASSVDGGGHYEQYF. The chain carries TRBV9 and TRBJ2-7; TRBD2 is a possible D gene (7 bases). CDR3 size: 15 residues. V was cut by 0 bases and J by 3 bases, with 13 bases left in between. From germline, CDR1 is SGDLS and CDR2 YYNGEE.

This clonotype was counted only a few times. The V call is TRBV24-1, the J call TRBJ2-1; weak D call: TRBD1 (5 bases). The CDR3 has 14 residues. V lost 0 bases and J 4 bases, leaving 6 bases between the germline ends. Germline values: CDR1 KGHDR, CDR2 SFDVKD. The CDR3 here is CATSDLAGYNEQFF. The CDR3 DNA sequence: TGTGCCACCAGTGATTTGGCAGGGTACAATGAGCAGTTCTTC.

There are many counts of this clonotype. CDR3 DNA: TGTGCCAGCAGCCTACCACAGGGGGCGAGGACCGGGGAGCTGTTTTTT. This encodes CASSLPQGARTGELFF. The J gene is TRBJ2-2, the V gene TRBV7-6; TRBD1 agrees at 9 bases. Losses at the gene ends were 5 bases for V and 5 bases for J; bases not matched to a gene: 9. The CDR3 extends over 16 amino acids. Germline-derived CDR1 and CDR2 are SGHVS and FNYEAQ. Full variable domain (remainder filled in from reference TRBV7-6 and TRBJ2-2): GAGVSQSPRYKVTKRGQDVALRCDPISGHVSLYWYRQALGQGPEFLTYFNYEAQQDKSGLPNDRFSAERPEGSISTLTIQRTEQRDSAMYRCASSLPQGARTGELFFGEGSRLTVL.

This clonotype was counted ten times or more. The rearrangement uses TRBV6-1 and TRBJ1-5, with D unclear. Germline lookup yields CDR1 MNHNS and CDR2 SASEGT. V gave up 4 bases and J gave up 5 bases, with 18 bases separating them. This CDR3 has 16 amino acids. CDR3 amino acids: CASSVSGVAEYQPQHF. CDR3 DNA: TGTGCCAGCAGTGTCTCCGGGGTCGCAGAATATCAGCCCCAGCATTTT.

This clonotype showed up many times. V gene TRBV2 combines with J gene TRBJ2-7, with D possibly TRBD1 on 5 matching bases. The CDR3 loop spans 13 amino acids. V lost 6 bases, J lost 2 bases, and 11 bases lay in between. Looked up from germline, CDR1 is SNHLY and CDR2 is FYNNEI. CDR3 in amino acids: CASRETATYEQYF. CDR3 in DNA: TGTGCCAGCAGGGAGACAGCGACCTACGAGCAGTACTTC.

The chain recombines TRBV9 with TRBJ1-1; tentative D call: TRBD1 (6 bases). Trimming stripped 2 bases from V and 4 bases from J, with 15 bases between. The germline V gene encodes CDR1 SGDLS and CDR2 YYNGEE. This CDR3 comprises 15 residues. The chain's CDR3 is CASSVRPGEGTEAFF. CDR3 bases: TGTGCCAGCAGCGTTCGTCCAGGGGAAGGCACTGAAGCTTTCTTT.

This clonotype was counted ten times or more. The genes are TRBV19 and TRBJ2-2; no clear D gene. This CDR3 contains 11 residues. Germline V gives CDR1 LNHDA, CDR2 SQIVND (reference sequence). With 9 bases removed from V and 1 base from J, the gap between germline ends came to 3 bases. Written as DNA, the CDR3 is TGTGCCAGCGGGAACACCGGGGAGCTGTTTTTT. Protein product: CASGNTGELFF.